The 17 T cell receptor beta chains below were found in one sample sequenced in a study of OX40 agonist ivuxolimab in advanced cancers. The assay was immunoSEQ multiplex PCR, and TCRdb's table has in-frame clones only and misses some. Of 25,000 to 40,000 clones in the sample, more than 70% were seen once. The sample consisted of CD4+ or CD8+ T cells sorted from blood, taken in a trial of the OX40 agonist ivuxolimab. These TCRs come from an adult with an advanced solid tumor such as melanoma, head and neck, liver or kidney cancer.

The V gene is TRBV11-3, the J gene TRBJ2-1; TRBD2 agrees at 10 bases. The CDR3 has 15 residues. CDR1 and CDR2 from the germline V gene are SGHNT and YENEEA. Unmatched junction bases numbered 10, after V lost 5 bases and J lost 9 bases. CDR3 region: CASSPFASGSSEQFF. The CDR3 DNA sequence: TGTGCCAGCAGCCCTTTCGCTAGCGGGAGTTCTGAGCAGTTCTTC.

This rearrangement joins TRBV5-5 to TRBJ2-2; D possibly matches TRBD1 or TRBD2 (5 bases each). The CDR3 is made up of 16 amino acids. Trimming took 4 bases from V and 0 from J, leaving 13 bases between them. CDR1 is SGHKS and CDR2 is YYEKEE in the germline V gene (reference sequence). Here the CDR3 DNA reads TGTGCCAGCAGCGCCGGGGCAACTACGAACACCGGGGAGCTGTTTTTT. Amino acid sequence: CASSAGATTNTGELFF. Full variable domain (remainder filled in from reference TRBV5-5 and TRBJ2-2): DAGVTQSPTHLIKTRGQQVTLRCSPISGHKSVSWYQQVLGQGPQFIFQYYEKEERGRGNFPDRFSARQFPNYSSELNVNALLLGDSALYLCASSAGATTNTGELFFGEGSRLTVL.

This rearrangement joins TRBV5-1 to TRBJ2-7; TRBD1 is a possible D gene (5 bases). V was shortened by 1 base and J by 2 bases, with 10 bases between the two germline ends. Germline CDR1 reads SGHRS; CDR2 reads YFSETQ. The CDR3 contains 14 residues. This CDR3 is CASSLQGDPYEQYF. The CDR3 DNA follows: TGCGCCAGCAGCTTGCAGGGTGATCCCTACGAGCAGTACTTC.

J is TRBJ1-5 and V is TRBV15, with D maybe TRBD1 (5 bases). Trimming stripped 1 base from V and 2 bases from J, with 6 bases between. This CDR3 has 14 residues. CDR1 LNHNV and CDR2 YYDKDF come from the germline V gene (reference sequence). The CDR3 spells CATSRGGGNQPQHF. In DNA form, the CDR3 reads TGTGCCACCAGCAGAGGGGGGGGCAATCAGCCCCAGCATTTT.

The chain recombines TRBV19 with TRBJ1-1; D remains ambiguous. Germline V gives CDR1 LNHDA, CDR2 SQIVND (reference sequence). CDR3 length equals 12 residues. V lost 3 bases to trimming and J lost 5 bases, with 7 bases between them. The CDR3 loop is CASSMVRTEAFF. For the CDR3, the DNA is TGTGCCAGTAGTATGGTGAGGACTGAAGCTTTCTTT.

The chain employs TRBV7-2 and TRBJ2-3; 10 nucleotides align to TRBD2. Germline CDR1 and CDR2: SGHTA and FQGNSA. V shed 5 bases and J 3 bases; nucleotides not matched to a gene: 11. The CDR3 extends over 17 amino acids. This chain's CDR3 is CASSRVGLAGVTDTQYF. The CDR3 DNA sequence: TGTGCCAGCAGCCGGGTGGGGCTAGCGGGAGTAACAGATACGCAGTATTTT.

This chain uses TRBV6-5 with TRBJ1-1; 9 nucleotides line up with TRBD1. The CDR3 consists of 14 residues. Germline CDR1 reads MNHEY; CDR2 reads SVGAGI. Trimming took 6 bases from V and 6 from J; bases not matched to a gene: 8. The CDR3 region is CASRGTGLRAEAFF. DNA for the CDR3: TGTGCCAGCAGAGGGACAGGGCTGAGGGCTGAAGCTTTCTTT.

The chain combines TRBV7-9 with TRBJ1-2, with D unresolved. V was clipped by 5 bases and J by 8 bases, with 21 bases between them. This CDR3 is 15 amino acids long. The V gene's germline CDR1 is SEHNR and CDR2 FQNEAQ (reference sequence). CDR3 nucleotide sequence: TGTGCCAGCAGCCCGACCCAAGAGCCTTCTTGGGGCTACACCTTC. This translates into CASSPTQEPSWGYTF.

The chain couples TRBV10-3 to TRBJ1-1; D not resolved. The V and J ends lost 2 bases and 1 base respectively, with 5 bases between them. CDR3 length: 13 residues. The germline V gene encodes CDR1 ENHRY and CDR2 SYGVKD. The CDR3 is CAISESRNTEAFF. CDR3 DNA: TGTGCCATCAGTGAGAGCAGGAACACTGAAGCTTTCTTT.

The chain combines TRBV25-1 with TRBJ2-1; 14 bases map to TRBD2. Trimming removed 8 bases from V and 4 bases from J; junction bases left unmatched: 4. This CDR3 is 15 amino acids long. CDR1 and CDR2 from the germline V gene are MGHDK and SYGVNS. The CDR3 DNA follows: TGTGCCAGCCGACTAGCGGGAGGGGTTTACAATGAGCAGTTCTTC. Amino acid sequence: CASRLAGGVYNEQFF.

The chain links TRBV19 to TRBJ1-5; TRBD1 matches at 7 bases. Germline V lookup: CDR1 LNHDA, CDR2 SQIVND (reference sequence). Unmatched junction bases numbered 14, after V lost 4 bases and J lost 5 bases. The CDR3 is made up of 17 amino acids. The CDR3, as DNA: TGTGCCAGTAGTAAGCCTCCACAGGGGATTGGAGATCAGCCCCAGCATTTT. Its translation is CASSKPPQGIGDQPQHF. Combining the CDR3 with reference TRBV19 and TRBJ1-5 gives the whole variable domain DGGITQSPKYLFRKEGQNVTLSCEQNLNHDAMYWYRQDPGQGLRLIYYSQIVNDFQKGDIAEGYSVSREKKESFPLTVTSAQKNPTAFYLCASSKPPQGIGDQPQHFGDGTRLSIL.

J is TRBJ1-2 and V is TRBV9; no clear D. This CDR3 is 14 amino acids long. V dropped 4 bases and J dropped 4 bases, with 14 bases sitting between them. The V gene's germline CDR1 is SGDLS and CDR2 YYNGEE. The CDR3 nucleotides read TGTGCCAGCAGCCCCTCGCTCCAAGGCTATGGCTACACCTTC. Protein: CASSPSLQGYGYTF. Drawing the rest from reference TRBV9 and TRBJ1-2, the complete variable domain is DSGVTQTPKHLITATGQRVTLRCSPRSGDLSVYWYQQSLDQGLQFLIQYYNGEERAKGNILERFSAQQFPDLHSELNLSSLELGDSALYFCASSPSLQGYGYTFGSGTRLTVV.

In its sample, this clone was seen a few times. The chain links TRBV19 to TRBJ2-1; D unclear. V was cut by 1 base and J by 7 bases, with 8 bases left in between. Germline CDR1 reads LNHDA; CDR2 reads SQIVND (reference sequence). The CDR3 spans 13 residues. CDR3 nucleotide sequence: TGTGCCAGTAGTATAGGTTGGCGGAATGAGCAGTTCTTC. Amino acid sequence: CASSIGWRNEQFF.

The rearrangement uses TRBV7-2 and TRBJ1-5; D is undetermined. The ends were cut back, 3 bases at V and 2 bases at J, with 8 bases in the middle. Per the germline V gene, CDR1 is SGHTA and CDR2 is FQGNSA. There are 14 residues in the CDR3. CDR3: CASSFPGGNQPQHF. Here the CDR3 DNA reads TGTGCCAGCAGCTTCCCTGGCGGCAATCAGCCCCAGCATTTT.

The gene calls are TRBV2 and TRBJ2-1, with 15 bases identical to TRBD2. This CDR3 region has 14 residues. Losses at the gene ends were 7 bases for V and 10 bases for J; bases not matched to a gene: 5. CDR1 is SNHLY, CDR2 FYNNEI, per germline. The CDR3: CASIGTSGRREQFF. In nucleotides, the CDR3 is TGTGCCAGCATTGGGACTAGCGGGAGGAGGGAGCAGTTCTTC.

The chain combines TRBV5-1 with TRBJ2-1; 14 bases are a match to TRBD2. CDR1 is SGHRS and CDR2 is YFSETQ in the germline V gene. The CDR3 is 19 amino acids. The V segment lost 5 bases and the J segment 0 bases; nucleotides outside the gene matches: 10. CDR3 region: CASRQGLAGVMSSYNEQFF. The CDR3 region has the DNA TGCGCCAGCAGGCAGGGACTAGCGGGAGTAATGAGCTCCTACAATGAGCAGTTCTTC.

This clone appeared a single time. The V gene is TRBV9, the J gene TRBJ2-7, with TRBD2 identical over 9 bases. Germline CDR1 is SGDLS and CDR2 is YYNGEE. This CDR3 is built from 15 residues. After removal of 0 bases from V and 2 bases from J, the junction contained 3 bases not matched to a gene. The CDR3: CASSVGLADTYEQYF. CDR3 in DNA: TGTGCCAGCAGCGTAGGACTAGCGGATACCTACGAGCAGTACTTC.